Each of the 28 T cell receptor beta chains below was sequenced from the same sample in a study of shared clonotypes between healthy human individuals. Assay used: immunoSEQ multiplex PCR; TCRdb lists only in-frame clones, some missing. The sample includes over a million clones, about three quarters of them seen just once. The sequenced sample consisted of memory CD4+ T cells sorted from blood. Specified subset: CD45RA-negative fraction. Receptors were obtained from a young man in good health.

The J gene is TRBJ2-5, the V gene TRBV28; D not certain. This CDR3 comprises 12 residues. Germline CDR1 is MDHEN and CDR2 is SYDVKM. Trimming took 6 bases from V and 4 from J, leaving 9 bases between them. The CDR3 loop reads CASSTTLETQYF. The CDR3 DNA is TGTGCCAGCAGCACCACTCTAGAGACCCAGTACTTC.

This rearrangement joins TRBV28 to TRBJ1-5; D unclear. This CDR3 spans 13 amino acids. The germline gives CDR1 MDHEN, CDR2 SYDVKM. The germline V and J ends were trimmed by 3 bases and 8 bases, with 11 bases remaining between them. The CDR3 region is CASSFIGVKPQHF. DNA for the CDR3: TGTGCCAGCAGTTTTATCGGGGTGAAGCCCCAGCATTTT. Full variable domain (missing parts from reference TRBV28 and TRBJ1-5): DVKVTQSSRYLVKRTGEKVFLECVQDMDHENMFWYRQDPGLGLRLIYFSYDVKMKEKGDIPEGYSVSREKKERFSLILESASTNQTSMYLCASSFIGVKPQHFGDGTRLSIL.

This clone was seen repeatedly, ten times or more. This chain links TRBV6-4 with TRBJ1-4; D uncertain. There are 12 residues in the CDR3. Germline values: CDR1 MRHNA, CDR2 SNTAGT. V lost 6 bases and J lost 0, with 2 bases in between. CDR3 protein: CASRATNEKLFF. The CDR3 DNA sequence: TGTGCCAGCAGGGCAACTAATGAAAAACTGTTTTTT.

The table lists this clone with a few counts. V usage is TRBV29-1 and J usage is TRBJ1-2, with 7 bases matching TRBD1. The CDR3 spans 12 residues. Looked up from germline, CDR1 is SQVTM and CDR2 is ANQGSEA. V shed 7 bases, J shed 1 base, and the junction held 3 bases outside the gene matches. The CDR3 bases are TGCAGCGCCGGGGACAGTAACTATGGCTACACCTTC. This encodes CSAGDSNYGYTF.

The chain is built from TRBV27 and TRBJ2-1, with 9 nucleotides matching TRBD2. The germline CDR1 and CDR2 sequences are MNHEY and SMNVEV (reference sequence). V dropped 6 bases and J dropped 5; count of bases not matched to a gene: 8. The CDR3 loop spans 15 amino acids. The CDR3 here is CASSAGGPVHNEQFF. The DNA of the CDR3 is TGTGCCAGCAGCGCGGGGGGGCCAGTTCACAATGAGCAGTTCTTC.

The chain links TRBV14 to TRBJ1-3; the D is unclear. Trimming pared 1 base from V and 1 base from J, leaving 5 bases between. In germline, CDR1 is SGHDN, CDR2 FVKESK. This CDR3 has 14 residues. CDR3 sequence reads: CASSQASSGNTIYF. Here the CDR3 DNA reads TGTGCCAGCAGCCAAGCGAGTTCTGGAAACACCATATATTTT.

The gene calls are TRBV25-1 and TRBJ1-4, with 8 bases matching TRBD1. Germline CDR1 is MGHDK and CDR2 is SYGVNS. The CDR3 has 15 residues. Germline trimming cut 5 bases from V and 2 bases from J; bases unmatched to any gene: 4. Here the CDR3 DNA reads TGTGCCAGCAGTAGGACAGGGCCTACTAATGAAAAACTGTTTTTT. Protein: CASSRTGPTNEKLFF.

CDR3 DNA: TGCGCCAGCAGCCAACCGACTAGCGGCGTCTACAATGAGCAGTTCTTC. It encodes CASSQPTSGVYNEQFF. The chain combines TRBV4-1 with TRBJ2-1, with 9 positions matching TRBD2. The CDR3 runs 16 residues. V was clipped by 2 bases and J by 3 bases; unmatched bases: 5. From germline, CDR1 is MGHRA and CDR2 YSYEKL.

The chain is built from TRBV6-5 and TRBJ2-2; D may be TRBD2 (6 bases). CDR3 length: 13 residues. Germline CDR1 is MNHEY and CDR2 is SVGAGI. V was pared by 5 bases and J by 7 bases, with 11 bases between. The CDR3 nucleotides are TGTGCCAGCAGTAGTTTGCGGGGCGGGGAGCTGTTTTTT. This codes for CASSSLRGGELFF.

In regard to this clone: This may arise from a read error, as a much more abundant clone is one base away. V gene TRBV10-3 combines with J gene TRBJ2-5; D remains unclear. The DNA end favors TRBJ2-7, so the J call may be wrong. Germline CDR1 is ENHRY and CDR2 is SYGVKD. This CDR3 has 11 amino acids. Here the CDR3 DNA reads TGTGCCATCAGGACCTCCTACGAGCAGTACTTC. Translation gives CAIRTSYEQYF.

The genes are TRBV10-3 and TRBJ1-1; no clear D gene. Trimming removed 0 bases at V and 1 base at J, with 6 bases between. CDR1 ENHRY and CDR2 SYGVKD come from the germline V gene. The CDR3 extends over 14 amino acids. The CDR3 DNA follows: TGTGCCATCAGTGAGTCGGTAGGGAACACTGAAGCTTTCTTT. As protein: CAISESVGNTEAFF.

The J gene is TRBJ2-3, the V gene TRBV7-2, with TRBD2 matching 8 bases. The CDR3 totals 17 residues. Unmatched junction bases numbered 10, after V lost 5 bases and J lost 0 bases. Germline V CDR1 and CDR2: SGHTA, FQGNSA. CDR3 in DNA: TGTGCCAGCAGCCCTCCCCCCGCTAGCGGGAGCACAGATACGCAGTATTTT. It translates to CASSPPPASGSTDTQYF. Drawing the rest from reference TRBV7-2 and TRBJ2-3, the complete variable domain is GAGVSQSPSNKVTEKGKDVELRCDPISGHTALYWYRQSLGQGLEFLIYFQGNSAPDKSGLPSDRFSAERTGGSVSTLTIQRTQQEDSAVYLCASSPPPASGSTDTQYFGPGTRLTVL.

The chain employs TRBV10-2 and TRBJ2-3; a weak D match, TRBD1 (5 bases). CDR3 length: 15 amino acids. V dropped 6 bases and J dropped 2 bases, with 15 bases sitting between them. Per the germline V gene, CDR1 is WSHSY and CDR2 is SAAADI. The chain's CDR3 is CASRVTDQYTDTQYF. For the CDR3, the DNA is TGCGCCAGCAGGGTGACAGACCAATACACAGATACGCAGTATTTT.

This chain joins TRBV2 and TRBJ2-4; 8 nucleotides match TRBD2. Germline-derived CDR1 and CDR2 are SNHLY and FYNNEI. Trimming removed 4 bases from V and 0 bases from J; junction bases left unmatched: 5. The CDR3 has 16 residues. CDR3 DNA: TGTGCCAGCAGTGGCCAGCGGGGGCTAGCCAAAAACATTCAGTACTTC. This translates into CASSGQRGLAKNIQYF.

The gene calls are TRBV30 and TRBJ1-2; D not resolved. The CDR3 consists of 13 residues. The V gene lost 0 bases and the J gene lost 6 bases, with 11 bases spanning the gap. Germline V gene lookup returns CDR1 GTSNPN and CDR2 SVGIG (reference sequence). CDR3 amino acids: CAWSVFDFNGYTF. The CDR3, as DNA: TGTGCCTGGAGTGTATTCGATTTCAATGGCTACACCTTC. Looking up the rest from reference TRBV30 and TRBJ1-2 gives the full variable domain: SQTIHQWPATLVQPVGSPLSLECTVEGTSNPNLYWYRQAAGRGLQLLFYSVGIGQISSEVPQNLSASRPQDRQFILSSKKLLLSDSGFYLCAWSVFDFNGYTFGSGTRLTVV.

V gene TRBV12-5 combines with J gene TRBJ2-5; TRBD2 agrees at 8 bases. Trimming took 3 bases from V and 4 from J; bases not matched to a gene: 4. CDR3 length: 14 amino acids. CDR1 and CDR2 from the germline V gene are LGHNT and FRNRAP. The DNA of the CDR3 is TGTGCTAGTGGTTTCTCGGGAGGGGCAGAGACCCAGTACTTC. This codes for CASGFSGGAETQYF.

This clone was recorded once. The CDR3 DNA reads as TGTGCCAGCAGTGACAGGCTTAGCAATCAGCCCCAGCATTTT. Amino acids: CASSDRLSNQPQHF. The gene calls are TRBV25-1 and TRBJ1-5; D unresolved. CDR3 size: 14 residues. CDR1 and CDR2 from the germline V gene are MGHDK and SYGVNS. Trimming left V 3 bases short and J 0 bases short, with 6 bases between.

This sequence joins TRBV18 and TRBJ2-1; a possible D gene is TRBD1 (6 bases). The V gene's germline CDR1 is KGHSH and CDR2 LQKENI. This CDR3 has 13 residues. V was shortened by 4 bases and J by 9 bases, with 13 bases between the two germline ends. The chain's CDR3 is CASSQALGGEQFF. The CDR3 bases are TGTGCCAGCTCACAAGCCTTAGGGGGTGAGCAGTTCTTC.

This clone has only a few counts. This chain joins TRBV2 and TRBJ1-5; D is possibly TRBD1 (6 bases). The CDR3 covers 16 residues. Germline V gene data show CDR1 as SNHLY and CDR2 as FYNNEI. Trimming cost V 6 bases and J 0 bases, with 15 bases left between them. The DNA for the CDR3 is TGTGCCAGCAGATCCGAACAGGGATATAGCAATCAGCCCCAGCATTTT. Translated: CASRSEQGYSNQPQHF.

The rearrangement joins TRBV9 to TRBJ2-3; D is perhaps TRBD2 (5 bases). The CDR3 spans 14 residues. From germline, CDR1 is SGDLS and CDR2 YYNGEE. Trimming removed 2 bases at V and 4 bases at J, with 11 bases between. CDR3 amino acids: CASSVSGISDTQYF. CDR3 in DNA: TGTGCCAGCAGCGTGTCGGGGATATCAGATACGCAGTATTTT.

This clone was counted many times. The J gene is TRBJ2-2, the V gene TRBV2; TRBD2 matches 10 bases. Trimming removed 4 bases from V and 5 bases from J; junction bases left unmatched: 4. Germline-derived CDR1 and CDR2 are SNHLY and FYNNEI. The CDR3 contains 15 residues. The CDR3 DNA reads as TGTGCCAGCAGTGCAGCGGGGGGGCGAACCGGGGAGCTGTTTTTT. Protein sequence: CASSAAGGRTGELFF.

The rearrangement uses TRBV25-1 and TRBJ1-5, with D possibly being TRBD1 (5 bases). The CDR3 spans 15 residues. Germline V CDR1 and CDR2: MGHDK, SYGVNS. Trimming took off 5 bases at V and 0 bases at J, with 11 bases between the two ends. The CDR3 here is CASSPIGGSNQPQHF. The CDR3, as DNA: TGTGCCAGCAGTCCGATCGGGGGTAGCAATCAGCCCCAGCATTTT.

There are a few counts of this clone. The J gene is TRBJ2-4, the V gene TRBV9, with no clear D. CDR1 SGDLS and CDR2 YYNGEE come from the germline V gene. With 0 bases removed from V and 5 bases from J, the gap between germline ends came to 9 bases. CDR3 size: 14 residues. The CDR3 nucleotides read TGTGCCAGCAGCGTAGGCACACGAGAAAACATTCAGTACTTC. It encodes CASSVGTRENIQYF.

The rearrangement joins TRBV5-1 to TRBJ1-1; possible D gene TRBD1, 6 bases. Germline CDR1 SGHRS, CDR2 YFSETQ. The V end lost 1 base, the J end lost 2 bases, and 15 bases lay between the germline ends. The CDR3 is 16 residues long. The CDR3 nucleotides read TGCGCCAGCAGCTTGAGGGGGGCCGGGGGAAACACTGAAGCTTTCTTT. Its translation is CASSLRGAGGNTEAFF.

On this clone itself: The sample has other DNA sequences that encode this CDR3 too. The chain uses TRBV5-1 and TRBJ2-7; 7 bases map to TRBD1. The CDR3 has 14 amino acids. Trimming removed 1 base from V and 3 bases from J; junction bases left unmatched: 4. Germline assignment: CDR1 SGHRS and CDR2 YFSETQ. For the CDR3, the DNA is TGCGCCAGCAGCTTGTCAGGGGGACGCTACGAGCAGTACTTC. Protein sequence: CASSLSGGRYEQYF.

In this sample, this clone turned up once. V gene TRBV30 combines with J gene TRBJ2-7; 12 positions match TRBD2. The ends lost 4 bases at V and 3 bases at J; junction bases unmatched: 4. Germline V gives CDR1 GTSNPN, CDR2 SVGIG (reference sequence). The CDR3 sequence is 14 residues long. The CDR3, as DNA: TGTGCCTGGACGCCGGGACTAGCGGGCTACGAGCAGTACTTC. Translating gives CAWTPGLAGYEQYF. The whole variable domain, remainder taken from reference TRBV30 and TRBJ2-7, is SQTIHQWPATLVQPVGSPLSLECTVEGTSNPNLYWYRQAAGRGLQLLFYSVGIGQISSEVPQNLSASRPQDRQFILSSKKLLLSDSGFYLCAWTPGLAGYEQYFGPGTRLTVT.

CDR3 sequence: CASSPLALAELGEQFF. CDR3 sequence (DNA): TGTGCCAGCAGCCCCCTGGCCCTAGCGGAGCTGGGTGAGCAGTTCTTC. This chain joins TRBV7-2 and TRBJ2-1, with TRBD2 identical over 7 bases. The V segment lost 5 bases and the J segment 9 bases; nucleotides outside the gene matches: 16. There are 16 residues in the CDR3. In germline, CDR1 is SGHTA, CDR2 FQGNSA. The variable domain in full, completed from reference TRBV7-2 and TRBJ2-1, reads GAGVSQSPSNKVTEKGKDVELRCDPISGHTALYWYRQSLGQGLEFLIYFQGNSAPDKSGLPSDRFSAERTGGSVSTLTIQRTQQEDSAVYLCASSPLALAELGEQFFGPGTRLTVL.

V usage is TRBV6-1 and J usage is TRBJ1-2; D is perhaps TRBD1 (6 bases). The CDR3 length is 13 residues. V lost 8 bases and J lost 10, with 20 bases in between. The germline V gene has CDR1 MNHNS and CDR2 SASEGT. The DNA of the CDR3 is TGTGCCAGCGTTTCAGGTTGGGGGCAGGCCTACACCTTC. Translating it yields CASVSGWGQAYTF.